Sequencing of this T cell receptor (beta chain) was carried out in a study of T cell repertoires in cytomegalovirus infection (dated by TCRdb to between 2018 and 2021). For the study in its entirety: Because public TCR beta signatures pointed to carriage of CMV infection together with the matching HLA type, the HLA type of each donor mattered for the analysis. What the study reported, not specific to this receptor: In both this cohort and an independent cohort of more than 350 donors, the cumulative frequency of public TCR beta family members distinguished carriers of CMV infection plus the relevant HLA type. In the ex vivo response, HLA-C-restricted CMV-specific TCR beta clonotypes were dominant, and in two of eight donors the single most frequent clonotype came from this HLA-C-restricted group.

CDR1 is given as SGHRS and CDR2 as YFSETQ, both from the germline V gene. From cysteine to phenylalanine, the CDR3 is 15 amino acids long. The kept DNA is CDR3 alone, 45 bases in frame from the first base. V and J lose 0 bases and 2 bases, and a span of 9 bases separates them. There are many counts of this clonotype. This clone's antigen is unknown. The sample holds no much larger clone one base away, and base qualities are not on file. Data came from an Illumina HiSeq 1500. The public reads were quality trimmed at Q25 with fastp and then assembled into clones with MiXCR by TCRdb, keeping productive beta chains. Rows are combined by CDR3 protein, so each entry shows the most common genes and DNA. A total of roughly 280,000 distinct CDR3 sequences appear in this sample, roughly an eighth of them only once. Clones ranked in the top ten supply roughly 8.9% of the sample.

The TCR sequence derives from a human donor in good health (CMV status not recorded). Some clones in this sample may be carry-over from other donors' samples. The sequenced material came from PBMCs. The V and J genes are TRBV5-1 and TRBJ2-1; a confident D gene designation cannot be given. Read as DNA, the sequence is TGCGCCAGCAGCTTGGCCTCCACAACCTACAATGAGCAGTTCTTC. This encodes CASSLASTTYNEQFF.